What follows are 20 T cell receptor beta chains derived from one specimen sequenced in a study of regulatory T cells in long-lasting Graves disease. Arm-PCR of CDR3 regions and iRepertoire HTBI primers were the basis on which TCR beta libraries were built. TCRdb used MiXCR to reprocess the multiplex PCR reads, holding one entry per CDR3 protein. The top ten hold 12% of the sample, which has approximately 480,000 distinct CDR3 sequences, around 16% seen once. Stated time point: newly diagnosed GD, antithyroid drugs for less than 3 months. With RNA extracted from PBMCs as input, the TCR library was made. The same sample was also used in a study of T cells in Graves' hyperthyroidism and ophthalmopathy.

The material was peripheral blood mononuclear cells (PBMCs), obtained at new diagnosis, from a patient treated with antithyroid drugs. These receptors all come from a man in his forties with Graves disease.

Only a few counts were recorded for this clonotype. The CDR3 loop is CASSAQEGPYEQYF. CDR3 nucleotides: TGTGCCAGCAGCGCGCAAGAGGGGCCCTACGAGCAGTACTTC. The chain employs TRBV9 and TRBJ2-7, with D tentatively TRBD1 or TRBD2 (5 bases each). Trimming shortened V by 3 bases and J by 2 bases, and 12 bases separated the two germline ends. The CDR3 has 14 amino acids. The germline V gene encodes CDR1 SGDLS and CDR2 YYNGEE.

As for this clonotype: Given a far larger clone just one base away, this is likely a sequencing read error. The chain employs TRBV7-9 and TRBJ2-7; TRBD2 matches at 15 bases. Germline V CDR1 and CDR2: SEHNR, FQNEAQ (reference sequence). The junction had 5 bases not matched to a gene; V was cut back by 5 bases and J by 3 bases. The CDR3 runs 16 residues. CDR3 nucleotide sequence: TGTGCCAGCAGCCCAGGGACTAGCGGGAGGTACTACGAGCAGTACTTC. This translates into CASSPGTSGRYYEQYF.

J is TRBJ2-4 and V is TRBV11-3; 10 nucleotides agree with TRBD1. The CDR3 runs 18 residues. Per the germline V gene, CDR1 is SGHNT and CDR2 is YENEEA. V shed 5 bases and J 8 bases; nucleotides not matched to a gene: 18. The CDR3 nucleotides read TGTGCCAGCAGCATACATCCGGGACAGGGGATTTTCTCGGACATTCAGTACTTC. Translated: CASSIHPGQGIFSDIQYF.

Regarding this clonotype: This could be a read error, since a much larger clone is one nucleotide away. This chain links TRBV10-3 with TRBJ2-5; TRBD2 matches at 13 bases. Germline lookup yields CDR1 ENHRY and CDR2 SYGVKD. The CDR3 has 14 residues. V lost 8 bases and J lost 5; bases outside the gene matches: 5. The CDR3 protein is CAIGTSGIPETQYF. CDR3 bases: TGTGCCATCGGGACTAGCGGGATACCGGAGACCCAGTACTTC.

The V and J genes are TRBV7-9 and TRBJ1-4, with D unresolved. The V end was cut by 5 bases, the J end by 1 base, with 2 bases between. Per germline, CDR1 SEHNR and CDR2 FQNEAQ (reference sequence). This CDR3 region has 12 residues. The CDR3 sequence is CASSRTNEKLFF. For the CDR3, the DNA is TGTGCCAGCAGCCGAACTAATGAAAAACTGTTTTTT.

There are many counts of this clonotype. The V call is TRBV5-1, the J call TRBJ2-7; D may be TRBD1 or TRBD2 (6 bases each). The V and J ends lost 1 base and 6 bases respectively, with 14 bases between them. The CDR3 is made up of 14 amino acids. The germline CDR1 and CDR2 sequences are SGHRS and YFSETQ. The CDR3 sequence is CASSLFSEGGEQYF. In nucleotides, the CDR3 is TGCGCCAGCAGCTTGTTTTCCGAGGGGGGCGAGCAGTACTTC. The whole variable domain, remainder taken from reference TRBV5-1 and TRBJ2-7, is KAGVTQTPRYLIKTRGQQVTLSCSPISGHRSVSWYQQTPGQGLQFLFEYFSETQRNKGNFPGRFSGRQFSNSRSEMNVSTLELGDSALYLCASSLFSEGGEQYFGPGTRLTVT.

There are many counts of this clonotype. The chain links TRBV7-9 to TRBJ2-7; 14 nucleotides match TRBD2. CDR3 length: 18 amino acids. Germline CDR1 reads SEHNR; CDR2 reads FQNEAQ (reference sequence). V shed 2 bases and J 0 bases; nucleotides not matched to a gene: 6. CDR3 bases: TGTGCCAGCAGCTTAAGTTCCGGACTAGCGGGGGGCTCCTACGAGCAGTACTTC. Amino acid sequence: CASSLSSGLAGGSYEQYF.

This sequence joins TRBV5-1 and TRBJ1-5; D is unclear. The V end lost 0 bases, the J end lost 6 bases, and 7 bases lay between the germline ends. CDR3 size: 13 residues. Germline CDR1 reads SGHRS; CDR2 reads YFSETQ. The DNA of the CDR3 is TGCGCCAGCAGCTTGGACGGCACTCAGCCCCAGCATTTT. Protein product: CASSLDGTQPQHF.

Only a few counts were recorded for this clonotype. The rearrangement uses TRBV28 and TRBJ1-6; D not certain. The CDR3 extends over 13 amino acids. Germline V gene lookup returns CDR1 MDHEN and CDR2 SYDVKM. V gave up 8 bases and J gave up 14 bases, with 19 bases separating them. CDR3 loop: CASADLGPQSLHF. The DNA for the CDR3 is TGTGCCAGCGCGGACCTGGGCCCACAGTCCCTCCACTTT.

This clonotype was found many times. The chain couples TRBV7-8 to TRBJ2-1; the D is unclear. V shed 1 base and J shed 8 bases, with 6 bases lying between them. The CDR3 covers 12 residues. The germline gives CDR1 SGHVS, CDR2 FQNEAQ. Here the CDR3 DNA reads TGTGCCAGCAGCTTAGATTTTGATGAGCAGTTCTTC. Protein product: CASSLDFDEQFF.

This clonotype has a count of ten or more. The V and J genes are TRBV28 and TRBJ1-4; D is undetermined. CDR3 length equals 14 residues. V gave up 3 bases and J gave up 8 bases, with 13 bases separating them. CDR1 is MDHEN, CDR2 SYDVKM, per germline. This CDR3 reads CASSLQPGGEKLFF. DNA for the CDR3: TGTGCCAGCAGTTTGCAGCCGGGAGGGGAAAAACTGTTTTTT.

This clonotype was found a few times. The chain has TRBV6-1 and TRBJ2-5, with a weak D call TRBD1 (5 bases). Germline V gene data show CDR1 as MNHNS and CDR2 as SASEGT. This CDR3 is 14 amino acids long. Trimming cost V 8 bases and J 5 bases, with 18 bases left between them. The DNA of the CDR3 is TGTGCCAGCGGGTTATACAGGCGCGGCGAGACCCAGTACTTC. This translates into CASGLYRRGETQYF.

In its sample, this clonotype was seen many times. CDR3 in amino acids: CASRRGQGYEQYF. In nucleotides, the CDR3 is TGTGCCAGCAGAAGGGGACAGGGCTACGAGCAGTACTTC. The V gene is TRBV6-1, the J gene TRBJ2-7, with TRBD1 identical over 9 bases. Per germline, CDR1 MNHNS and CDR2 SASEGT. V was pared by 6 bases and J by 3 bases, with 3 bases of the junction left unmatched. CDR3 length: 13 residues.

This clonotype has just a few counts. The rearrangement links TRBV7-8 to TRBJ1-1, with unresolved D. Per germline, CDR1 SGHVS and CDR2 FQNEAQ. V was trimmed by 0 bases and J by 1 base, leaving 9 bases between them. The CDR3 contains 15 residues. CDR3 protein: CASSLAAQRNTEAFF. The DNA of the CDR3 is TGTGCCAGCAGCTTAGCGGCACAGCGGAACACTGAAGCTTTCTTT.

This clonotype was seen many times. The V and J genes are TRBV7-9 and TRBJ2-7; D is perhaps TRBD1 (6 bases). The CDR3 is made up of 15 amino acids. CDR1 is SEHNR, CDR2 FQNEAQ, per germline (reference sequence). V was clipped by 4 bases and J by 3 bases, with 16 bases between them. CDR3 coding DNA: TGTGCCAGCAGCTCGGACAGTACAACCTACTACGAGCAGTACTTC. Its translation: CASSSDSTTYYEQYF.

V gene TRBV11-2 combines with J gene TRBJ2-5; 7 nucleotides agree with TRBD1. CDR1 is SGHAT, CDR2 FQNNGV, per germline. With V trimmed by 1 base and J by 1 base, 3 bases remained unmatched. The CDR3 has 15 residues. CDR3 sequence: CASSLATGVQETQYF. CDR3 DNA sequence: TGTGCCAGCAGCTTAGCAACAGGGGTCCAAGAGACCCAGTACTTC. The whole variable domain, filled in from reference TRBV11-2 and TRBJ2-5, reads EAGVAQSPRYKIIEKRQSVAFWCNPISGHATLYWYQQILGQGPKLLIQFQNNGVVDDSQLPKDRFSAERLKGVDSTLKIQPAKLEDSAVYLCASSLATGVQETQYFGPGTRLLVL.

This clonotype has ten or more counts. The rearrangement joins TRBV6-1 to TRBJ2-3; D perhaps matches TRBD1 (6 bases). The V gene's germline CDR1 is MNHNS and CDR2 SASEGT. CDR3 length: 15 residues. Trimming took 7 bases from V and 0 from J, leaving 14 bases between them. The DNA for the CDR3 is TGTGCCAGCAACTTCCTGGACAGAAGCACAGATACGCAGTATTTT. The encoded protein is CASNFLDRSTDTQYF.

This clonotype was observed a handful of times. The V and J genes are TRBV28 and TRBJ2-2, with no clear D. The germline V gene encodes CDR1 MDHEN and CDR2 SYDVKM. The V gene lost 7 bases and the J gene lost 2 bases, with 5 bases spanning the gap. The CDR3 extends over 12 amino acids. CDR3 DNA: TGTGCCAGCACTCTAAACACCGGGGAGCTGTTTTTT. Protein sequence: CASTLNTGELFF.

This clonotype has ten or more counts. V is TRBV4-1 and J is TRBJ1-5; possible D gene TRBD1, 6 bases. The V end was cut by 2 bases, the J end by 9 bases, with 17 bases between. The germline CDR1 and CDR2 sequences are MGHRA and YSYEKL. This CDR3 contains 15 residues. The CDR3 protein is CASSQIGTPHAPQHF. CDR3 coding DNA: TGCGCCAGCAGCCAAATCGGGACACCACATGCGCCCCAGCATTTT.

This clonotype was observed many times. V is TRBV10-3 and J is TRBJ2-7, with 9 bases fitting TRBD2. CDR1 and CDR2 from the germline V gene are ENHRY and SYGVKD. J gave up 0 bases and V 11 bases, and 8 bases lay outside the gene matches. This CDR3 region has 14 residues. The CDR3 protein is CASAGREGSYEQYF. CDR3 sequence (DNA): TGTGCCTCGGCGGGGCGGGAGGGCTCCTACGAGCAGTACTTC.